This T cell receptor (beta chain) was retrieved from a study of neurological immune-mediated disorders. Via MiXCR, TCRdb re-called the 5' RACE reads, giving one row per CDR3 protein. The sample carries about 62,000 distinct CDR3 sequences, 3.5% to 4.5% recorded once. The trim removed 3 bases at V and 4 bases at J, leaving 3 bases unmatched. The CDR3 contains 15 residues. CDR1 is SGHVS and CDR2 is FQNEAQ in the germline V gene. This clonotype has just a few counts. Sequencing input: PBMCs. The V and J genes are TRBV7-8 and TRBJ2-7; 13 nucleotides agree with TRBD2. This receptor was taken from a woman aged 50 to 60 with multiple sclerosis. In DNA form, the CDR3 reads TGTGCCAGCAGCTTGGGGACTAGCGGGAAGTACGAGCAGTACTTC. Amino acid sequence: CASSLGTSGKYEQYF.